The TCR beta chain under discussion was sequenced for a study of radiation and T cells in renal cell carcinoma (dated by TCRdb to 2018 to 2021). About the full investigation: The samples were obtained from a clinical trial, where primary renal cell carcinomas were treated with 15 Gy stereotactic body radiation therapy and then removed by nephrectomy 4 weeks afterward. In total, 53 samples underwent TCR beta sequencing: around 25 tumors plus 27 peripheral blood samples. A total of 4,016,671 unique CDR3 nucleotide sequences, encoding 2.5 million to 3 million unique CDR3 amino acid sequences, were found across all 50 or so samples.

Following the manufacturer's recommendations, the immunoSEQ kit was used to generate TCR beta libraries from genomic DNA. To prepare libraries, a first multiplex PCR with proprietary primers was run, followed by a second PCR that added unique barcodes, and a bead cleanup was done after each round. A kit-provided positive control reaction and a negative control reaction were included in every sample batch. The final libraries were assessed on an Agilent 4200 TapeStation D1000 ScreenTape, pooled by volume, and quantified by qPCR. An Illumina NextSeq500 fitted with a MidOutput 150-cycle cartridge performed the sequencing, running 156 Read1 cycles and 15 Index1 cycles with the kit's custom primers. The pooled library was loaded at approximately 0.95 pM with a 20% PhiX control spike-in. The paper's processing steps were these. Vendor-processed data were analyzed in R, with a clonotype defined as all T cells sharing the same CDR3 nucleotide sequence. For clone abundance analyses, frequencies were normalized to the 10,000 most abundant clones per sample. Public T cell clones, which averaged fewer than five per sample, were excluded before analysis. An abundance difference of at least 32-fold between compartments was the criterion for calling clonotypes tumor-enriched or baseline blood-enriched. Clonotypes expanded or contracted between blood time points were identified with a beta-binomial differential abundance model. The Baroni-Urbani and Buser coefficient was used to measure tumor-blood repertoire similarity, and groups were compared with two-tailed Wilcoxon tests in R. TCRdb re-hosts the immuneACCESS table, in-frame sequences only. Its copies lack some clones; in the studies checked, an unresolved V gene accounts for under half of them, and the cause for the rest is not known. That table gives V, J and clone size, and the DNA gave D and trimming. The sample table lists 150,000 to 160,000 clones, approximately 86% of them with a count of one. The ten largest clones capture about an eighth of the sample.

The study at large found these results: Changes in the blood repertoire were not tracked past 4 weeks after treatment. Because no pretreatment tumor biopsies were available, whether clonotypes were present in the tumor at baseline could not be determined. The single-armed trial design could not address effects of radiation dose or scheduling on the TCR repertoire. In blood, the top tumor clonotypes increased from baseline to 2 weeks after radiation and then shrank by 4 weeks, which suggests a temporary expansion of tumor-resident clones.

Explained via the paper, the time point label denotes: blood 2 weeks post-SBRT. In the paper's terms, the treatment or condition label means: 15 Gy SBRT to primary tumor, nephrectomy 4 weeks later. To follow tumor-enriched clonotypes, serial peripheral blood was collected from radiation-treated patients at baseline and at 2 weeks and 4 weeks after SBRT. Every patient's renal cell carcinoma showed clear cell pathology. Genomic DNA for TCR sequencing was prepared using the QIAamp DNA Blood Mini Kit (Qiagen). The analyses included only samples that passed all quality control checks. This clone was picked up one time. What this receptor recognizes is not known. It has no much larger one-base neighbor in the sample; base qualities were not kept. The source is a woman aged 50 to 60 with renal cell carcinoma. Sequences were derived from blood, sampled from a patient whose treatment included radiotherapy and nephrectomy.

The bases read TGTGCCAGCAGCGTTTACAGGGACAGGGGCAACGAGCAGTACTTC. Protein translation: CASSVYRDRGNEQYF. Recombination linked TRBV11-2 to TRBJ2-7, and 10 junction bases match TRBD1. Inclusive of the bounding cysteine and phenylalanine, the CDR3 is 15 residues long. The CDR3 DNA has 45 bases and is translated from base 1. After removal of 5 bases from V and 5 bases from J, the junction retains 9 bases not matched to a gene. The germline V gene encodes CDR1 SGHAT and CDR2 FQNNGV. The CDR3, completed at both ends by the reference TRBV11-2 and TRBJ2-7 genes, gives the full variable domain EAGVAQSPRYKIIEKRQSVAFWCNPISGHATLYWYQQILGQGPKLLIQFQNNGVVDDSQLPKDRFSAERLKGVDSTLKIQPAKLEDSAVYLCASSVYRDRGNEQYFGPGTRLTVT.